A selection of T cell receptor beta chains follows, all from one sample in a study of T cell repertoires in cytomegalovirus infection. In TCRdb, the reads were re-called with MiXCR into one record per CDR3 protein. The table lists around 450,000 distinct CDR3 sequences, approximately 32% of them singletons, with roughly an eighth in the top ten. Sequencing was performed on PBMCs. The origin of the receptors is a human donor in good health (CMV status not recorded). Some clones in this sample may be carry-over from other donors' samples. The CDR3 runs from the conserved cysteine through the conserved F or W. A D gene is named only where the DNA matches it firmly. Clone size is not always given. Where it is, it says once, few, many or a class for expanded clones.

CDR3 protein: CASSPIWNGTANTGELFF
CDR3 DNA: TGTGCCAGCAGCCCGATTTGGAACGGGACAGCCAACACCGGGGAGCTGTTTTTT
J gene: TRBJ2-2
clone size: many
V gene: TRBV7-4
D gene: TRBD1

CDR3 protein: CASRTPGSSGNTIYF
CDR3 DNA: TGTGCCAGCAGGACACCGGGCTCCTCTGGAAACACCATATATTTT
J gene: TRBJ1-3
clone size: -
V gene: TRBV6-1
D gene: -

CDR3 protein: CASSAQTSSFQETQYF
CDR3 DNA: TGTGCCAGCAGCGCCCAAACCTCTAGCTTTCAAGAGACCCAGTACTTC
J gene: TRBJ2-5
clone size: -
V gene: TRBV11-2
D gene: -

CDR3 protein: CASSLAGYSPLHF
CDR3 DNA: TGTGCCAGCAGCTTGGCAGGGTACTCACCCCTCCACTTT
J gene: TRBJ1-6
clone size: few
V gene: TRBV11-2
D gene: -

CDR3 protein: CSARGHPKSPLHF
CDR3 DNA: TGCAGTGCTAGAGGACACCCGAAATCACCCCTCCACTTT
J gene: TRBJ1-6
clone size: -
V gene: TRBV20-1
D gene: -

CDR3 protein: CASTEDRWNTEAFF
CDR3 DNA: TGTGCCAGCACCGAAGACAGGTGGAACACTGAAGCTTTCTTT
J gene: TRBJ1-1
clone size: few
V gene: TRBV6-1
D gene: -

CDR3 protein: CASSPSFRATNTEAFF
CDR3 DNA: TGCGCCAGCAGCCCCTCTTTCAGGGCTACAAACACTGAAGCTTTCTTT
J gene: TRBJ1-1
clone size: -
V gene: TRBV4-3
D gene: -

CDR3 protein: CASSRMFAPGQGGYTF
CDR3 DNA: TGTGCCAGCAGTCGTATGTTCGCCCCGGGACAGGGAGGCTACACCTTC
J gene: TRBJ1-2
clone size: -
V gene: TRBV7-9
D gene: TRBD1

CDR3 protein: CSVRGGRTDTQYF
CDR3 DNA: TGCAGCGTTAGAGGGGGACGCACAGATACGCAGTATTTT
J gene: TRBJ2-3
clone size: -
V gene: TRBV29-1
D gene: -

CDR3 protein: CASSFLTGLSQGYTF
CDR3 DNA: TGTGCCAGCAGCTTCCTTACGGGGCTCTCCCAGGGCTACACCTTC
J gene: TRBJ1-2
clone size: many
V gene: TRBV7-2
D gene: -

CDR3 protein: CASSQVAGVQGRSGNTIYF
CDR3 DNA: TGCGCCAGCAGCCAAGTGGCGGGGGTGCAGGGTCGGTCTGGAAACACCATATATTTT
J gene: TRBJ1-3
clone size: -
V gene: TRBV4-1
D gene: -

CDR3 protein: CASSPQSRENEQFF
CDR3 DNA: TGTGCCAGCAGTCCCCAGAGCCGGGAAAATGAGCAGTTCTTC
J gene: TRBJ2-1
clone size: few
V gene: TRBV28
D gene: -

CDR3 protein: CASSLYRTTGNEQFF
CDR3 DNA: TGTGCCAGCAGTTTATACAGGACCACAGGCAATGAGCAGTTCTTC
J gene: TRBJ2-1
clone size: few
V gene: TRBV28
D gene: -

CDR3 protein: CASSLARRGDNEQFF
CDR3 DNA: TGTGCCAGCAGCTTAGCACGGCGGGGGGACAATGAGCAGTTCTTC
J gene: TRBJ2-1
clone size: -
V gene: TRBV7-9
D gene: TRBD2

CDR3 protein: CASRDQGGTNEKLFF
CDR3 DNA: TGTGCCAGCAGGGACCAGGGGGGCACTAATGAAAAACTGTTTTTT
J gene: TRBJ1-4
clone size: few
V gene: TRBV27
D gene: TRBD1

CDR3 protein: CASSVTSGGADEQLF
CDR3 DNA: TGTGCCAGCAGTGTAACTAGCGGGGGGGCGGATGAGCAGTTATTC
J gene: TRBJ2-1
clone size: -
V gene: TRBV6-4
D gene: TRBD2

CDR3 protein: CASSQDLVGAPTVYGYTF
CDR3 DNA: TGTGCCAGCAGCCAAGATCTGGTGGGGGCGCCTACTGTCTATGGCTACACCTTC
J gene: TRBJ1-2
clone size: few
V gene: TRBV3-1
D gene: -